Presented here are 9 T cell receptor beta chains from one specimen sequenced in a study of graft-versus-host responses after intestinal transplantation. Assay: immunoSEQ multiplex PCR; the TCRdb copy retains only in-frame clones and omits some. In the table there are under 55,000 clones, roughly 91% of which are singletons. The specimen was PBMCs, collected 524 days after transplant. The receptor source for this set is a human patient who received an intestinal transplant, so some T cells may come from the graft donor.

The chain joins TRBV28 to TRBJ2-1; 8 nucleotides align to TRBD2. Per germline, CDR1 MDHEN and CDR2 SYDVKM. The CDR3 covers 15 residues. J was trimmed by 5 bases and V by 7 bases; bases with no gene match: 10. The CDR3 loop is CASTIKRELNNEQFF. Written as DNA, the CDR3 is TGTGCCAGCACAATAAAGCGGGAGTTGAACAATGAGCAGTTCTTC.

The chain is built from TRBV7-8 and TRBJ2-7; 9 bases match TRBD1. Germline trimming cut 4 bases from V and 1 base from J; bases unmatched to any gene: 8. CDR3 size: 16 residues. Per the germline V gene, CDR1 is SGHVS and CDR2 is FQNEAQ. CDR3 in amino acids: CASSYLGQGFSYEQYF. The CDR3, as DNA: TGTGCCAGCAGCTACTTAGGACAGGGGTTTTCCTACGAGCAGTACTTC.

This chain uses TRBV7-9 with TRBJ2-7; D could derive from TRBD1 or TRBD2 (5 bases each). The V end lost 4 bases, the J end lost 0 bases, and 10 bases lay between the germline ends. CDR3 size: 14 residues. Germline CDR1 SEHNR, CDR2 FQNEAQ (reference sequence). CDR3 sequence reads: CASSSGTSSYEQYF. The CDR3 nucleotides are TGTGCCAGCAGCTCCGGGACGAGCTCCTACGAGCAGTACTTC.

The chain has TRBV5-1 and TRBJ1-1; TRBD1 might be the D (6 bases). The ends were cut back, 4 bases at V and 3 bases at J, with 22 bases in the middle. CDR1 and CDR2 from the germline V gene are SGHRS and YFSETQ. There are 17 residues in the CDR3. CDR3 DNA: TGCGCCAGCAGCCCCGTGGGGGCTACCAATTGGGACACTGAAGCTTTCTTT. Encoded protein: CASSPVGATNWDTEAFF.

The chain joins TRBV4-3 to TRBJ2-6; D remains unclear. CDR1 and CDR2 (germline): LGHNA, YSLEER. Trimming pared 0 bases from V and 4 bases from J, leaving 7 bases between. The CDR3 spans 15 residues. CDR3 in DNA: TGCGCCAGCAGCCAAGAGGCGCGCGGGGCCAACGTCCTGACTTTC. Encoded protein: CASSQEARGANVLTF.

This clone was seen just once. The gene calls are TRBV19 and TRBJ2-2; 7 bases are a match to TRBD1. Germline V gives CDR1 LNHDA, CDR2 SQIVND (reference sequence). After removal of 3 bases from V and 1 base from J, the junction contained 2 bases not matched to a gene. This CDR3 has 15 residues. DNA for the CDR3: TGTGCCAGTAGTATTGGGACAGAGAACACCGGGGAGCTGTTTTTT. Its translation: CASSIGTENTGELFF.

This chain links TRBV4-1 with TRBJ2-7, with a weak D call TRBD1 (5 bases). CDR3 length: 15 amino acids. Per germline, CDR1 MGHRA and CDR2 YSYEKL. V lost 1 base and J lost 0, with 10 bases in between. CDR3 in DNA: TGCGCCAGCAGCCAAGTCGACAGACCCTCCTACGAGCAGTACTTC. It encodes CASSQVDRPSYEQYF.

The gene calls are TRBV6-5 and TRBJ1-6; tentative D call: TRBD1 (5 bases). Germline-derived CDR1 and CDR2 are MNHEY and SVGAGI. The CDR3 length is 13 residues. Trimming shortened V by 2 bases and J by 17 bases, and 16 bases separated the two germline ends. CDR3 protein: CASSYDGGFKVHF. DNA for the CDR3: TGTGCCAGCAGTTACGATGGGGGTTTCAAGGTCCACTTT.

The V call is TRBV28, the J call TRBJ2-1; 10 bases map to TRBD2. The CDR3 runs to 15 residues. The V gene's germline CDR1 is MDHEN and CDR2 SYDVKM. The trim removed 3 bases at V and 3 bases at J, leaving 2 bases unmatched. The CDR3 DNA follows: TGTGCCAGCAGTTTCATAGCGGGGGGCTACAATGAGCAGTTCTTC. It encodes CASSFIAGGYNEQFF.